The T cell receptor (beta chain) described here comes from a study of blood T cell repertoires in COVID-19. The overall study: Sites in the United States, Italy and Spain provided acute and convalescent COVID-19 samples. T cells, B-cell-depleted T cells, or PBMCs provided the cDNA or gDNA that served as material.

Per the study methods: The assay estimated nucleated cells by amplifying reference gene primers. Assay: immunoSEQ multiplex PCR; the TCRdb copy retains only in-frame clones and omits some. V, J and clone size derive from that table, while D and trimming were established from the DNA sequence. The sample has about 280,000 clones, roughly 86% seen once. Trimming at V came to 3 bases and at J to 5 bases, leaving 11 bases not matched to a gene. Germline lookup yields CDR1 SGHNT and CDR2 YYREEE (reference sequence). The CDR3 spans 16 residues. The chain has TRBV5-4 and TRBJ1-3, with TRBD1 matching 7 bases. The TCR comes from a woman aged 25 to 45 who had recovered from COVID-19. Material: peripheral blood. Written as DNA, the CDR3 is TGTGCCAGCAGCTCGACCGGACAGGTGAAAAGAAACACCATATATTTT. This gives the protein CASSSTGQVKRNTIYF.